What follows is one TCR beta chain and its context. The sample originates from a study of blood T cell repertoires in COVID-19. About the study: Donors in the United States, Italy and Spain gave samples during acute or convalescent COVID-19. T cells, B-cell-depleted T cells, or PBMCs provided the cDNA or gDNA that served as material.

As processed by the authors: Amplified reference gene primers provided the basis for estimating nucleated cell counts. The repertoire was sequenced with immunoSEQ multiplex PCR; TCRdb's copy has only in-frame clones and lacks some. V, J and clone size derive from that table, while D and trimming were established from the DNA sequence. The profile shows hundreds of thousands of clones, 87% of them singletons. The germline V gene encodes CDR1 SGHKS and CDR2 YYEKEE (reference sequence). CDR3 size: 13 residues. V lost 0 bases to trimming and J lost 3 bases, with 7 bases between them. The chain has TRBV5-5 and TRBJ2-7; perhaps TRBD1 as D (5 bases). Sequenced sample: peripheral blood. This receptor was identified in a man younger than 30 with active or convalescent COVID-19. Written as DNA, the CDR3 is TGTGCCAGCAGCTTGGACAGGTACTACGAGCAGTACTTC. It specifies CASSLDRYYEQYF.